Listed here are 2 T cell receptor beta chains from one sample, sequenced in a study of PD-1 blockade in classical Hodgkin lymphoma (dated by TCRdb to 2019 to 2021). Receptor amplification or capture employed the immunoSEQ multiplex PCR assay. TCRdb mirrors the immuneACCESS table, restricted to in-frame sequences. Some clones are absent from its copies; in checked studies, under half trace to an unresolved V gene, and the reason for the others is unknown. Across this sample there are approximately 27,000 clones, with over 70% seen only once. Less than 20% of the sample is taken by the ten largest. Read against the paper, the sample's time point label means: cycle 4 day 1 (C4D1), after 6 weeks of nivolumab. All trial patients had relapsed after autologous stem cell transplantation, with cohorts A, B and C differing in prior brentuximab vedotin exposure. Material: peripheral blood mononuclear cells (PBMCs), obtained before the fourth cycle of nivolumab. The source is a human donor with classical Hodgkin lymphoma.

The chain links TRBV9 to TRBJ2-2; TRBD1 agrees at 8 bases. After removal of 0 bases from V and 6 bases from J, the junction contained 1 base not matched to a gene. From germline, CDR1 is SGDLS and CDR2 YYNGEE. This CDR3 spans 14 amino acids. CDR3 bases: TGTGCCAGCAGCGTAGCAGGGGGCTCCGGGGAGCTGTTTTTT. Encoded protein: CASSVAGGSGELFF. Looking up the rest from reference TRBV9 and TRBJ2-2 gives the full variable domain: DSGVTQTPKHLITATGQRVTLRCSPRSGDLSVYWYQQSLDQGLQFLIQYYNGEERAKGNILERFSAQQFPDLHSELNLSSLELGDSALYFCASSVAGGSGELFFGEGSRLTVL.

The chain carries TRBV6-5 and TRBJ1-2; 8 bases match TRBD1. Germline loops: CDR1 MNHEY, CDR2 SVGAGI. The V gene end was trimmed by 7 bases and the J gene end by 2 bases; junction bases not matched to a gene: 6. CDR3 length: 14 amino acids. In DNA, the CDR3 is TGTGCCAGCACCCTGGACAGGGACAACTATGGCTACACCTTC. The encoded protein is CASTLDRDNYGYTF.